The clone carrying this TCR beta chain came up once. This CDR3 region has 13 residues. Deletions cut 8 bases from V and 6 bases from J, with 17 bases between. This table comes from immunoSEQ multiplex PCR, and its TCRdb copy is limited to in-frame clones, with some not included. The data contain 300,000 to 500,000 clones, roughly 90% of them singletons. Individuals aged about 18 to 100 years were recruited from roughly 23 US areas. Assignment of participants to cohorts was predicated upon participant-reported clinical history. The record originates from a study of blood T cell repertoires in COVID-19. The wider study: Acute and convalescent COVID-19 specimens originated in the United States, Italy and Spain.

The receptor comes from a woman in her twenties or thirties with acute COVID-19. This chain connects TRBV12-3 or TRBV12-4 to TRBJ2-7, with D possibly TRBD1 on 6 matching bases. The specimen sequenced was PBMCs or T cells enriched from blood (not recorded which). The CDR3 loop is CASAMGAGREQYF. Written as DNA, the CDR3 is TGTGCCAGCGCTATGGGGGCCGGACGCGAGCAGTACTTC.